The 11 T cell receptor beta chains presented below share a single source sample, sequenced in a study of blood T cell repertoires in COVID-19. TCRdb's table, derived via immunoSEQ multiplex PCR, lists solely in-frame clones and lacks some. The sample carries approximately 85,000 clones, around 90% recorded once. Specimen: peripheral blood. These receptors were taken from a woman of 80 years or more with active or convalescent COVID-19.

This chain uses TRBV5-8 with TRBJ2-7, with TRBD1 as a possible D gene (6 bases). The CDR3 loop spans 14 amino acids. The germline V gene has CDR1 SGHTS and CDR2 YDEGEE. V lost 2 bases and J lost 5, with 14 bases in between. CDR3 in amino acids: CASSFSPRGHEQYF. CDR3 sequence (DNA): TGTGCCAGCAGCTTTTCTCCCAGGGGCCACGAGCAGTACTTC.

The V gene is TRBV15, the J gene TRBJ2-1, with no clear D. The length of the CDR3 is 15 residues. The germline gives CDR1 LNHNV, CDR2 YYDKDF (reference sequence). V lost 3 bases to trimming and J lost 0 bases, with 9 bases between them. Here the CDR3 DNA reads TGTGCCACCAGCAGTCATCGGAGCTCCTACAATGAGCAGTTCTTC. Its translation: CATSSHRSSYNEQFF.

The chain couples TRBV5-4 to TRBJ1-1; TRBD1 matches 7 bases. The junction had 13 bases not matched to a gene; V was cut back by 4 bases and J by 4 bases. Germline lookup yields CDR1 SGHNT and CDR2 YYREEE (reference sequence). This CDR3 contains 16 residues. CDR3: CASSPGTEGKGTEAFF. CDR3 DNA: TGTGCCAGCAGCCCAGGGACAGAGGGGAAAGGCACTGAAGCTTTCTTT. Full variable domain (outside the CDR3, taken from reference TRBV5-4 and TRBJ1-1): ETGVTQSPTHLIKTRGQQVTLRCSSQSGHNTVSWYQQALGQGPQFIFQYYREEENGRGNFPPRFSGLQFPNYSSELNVNALELDDSALYLCASSPGTEGKGTEAFFGQGTRLTVV.

Here the CDR3 DNA reads TGTGCCAGCAGTTTTTACTCAGGGGGGAACACTGAAGCTTTCTTT. Its translation is CASSFYSGGNTEAFF. This sequence joins TRBV5-5 and TRBJ1-1; 7 nucleotides agree with TRBD1. CDR1 is SGHKS and CDR2 is YYEKEE in the germline V gene (reference sequence). The CDR3 extends over 15 amino acids. The trim removed 5 bases at V and 1 base at J, leaving 8 bases unmatched.

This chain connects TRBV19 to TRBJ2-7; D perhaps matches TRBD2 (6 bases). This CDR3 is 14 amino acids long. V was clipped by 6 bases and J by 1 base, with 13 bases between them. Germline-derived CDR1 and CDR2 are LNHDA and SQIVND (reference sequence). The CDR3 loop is CASRPLGGSYEQYF. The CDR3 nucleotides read TGTGCCAGTAGACCGCTTGGGGGGTCCTACGAGCAGTACTTC.

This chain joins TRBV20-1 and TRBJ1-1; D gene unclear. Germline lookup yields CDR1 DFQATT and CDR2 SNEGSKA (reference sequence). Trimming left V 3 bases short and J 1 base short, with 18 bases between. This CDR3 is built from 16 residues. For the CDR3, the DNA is TGCAGTGCTAGTTCGATTTTGGAGAGCCGGAACACTGAAGCTTTCTTT. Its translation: CSASSILESRNTEAFF.

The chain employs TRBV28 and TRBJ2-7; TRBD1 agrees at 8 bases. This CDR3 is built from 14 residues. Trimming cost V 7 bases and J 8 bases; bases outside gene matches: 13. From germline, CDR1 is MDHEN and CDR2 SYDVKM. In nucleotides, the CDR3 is TGTGCCAGCACCCCGGGGGACAGGATATCCCAGCAGTACTTC. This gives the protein CASTPGDRISQQYF.

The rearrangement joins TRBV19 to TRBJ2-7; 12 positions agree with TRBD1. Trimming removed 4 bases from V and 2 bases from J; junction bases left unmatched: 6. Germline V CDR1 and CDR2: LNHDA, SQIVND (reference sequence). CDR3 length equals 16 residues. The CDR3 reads CASSTGQGARTYEQYF. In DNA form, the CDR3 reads TGTGCCAGTAGTACGGGACAGGGGGCCAGGACCTACGAGCAGTACTTC.

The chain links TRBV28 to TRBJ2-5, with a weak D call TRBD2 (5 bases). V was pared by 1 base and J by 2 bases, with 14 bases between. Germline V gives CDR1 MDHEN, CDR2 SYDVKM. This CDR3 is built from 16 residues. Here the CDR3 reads CASSLLTGSGQETQYF. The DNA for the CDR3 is TGTGCCAGCAGTTTATTGACGGGAAGTGGTCAAGAGACCCAGTACTTC.

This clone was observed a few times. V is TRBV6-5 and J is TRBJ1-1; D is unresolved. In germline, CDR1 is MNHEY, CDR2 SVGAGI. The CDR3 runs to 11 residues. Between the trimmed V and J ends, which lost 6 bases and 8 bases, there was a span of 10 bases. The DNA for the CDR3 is TGTGCCAGCAGCAACACGACAGAAGCTTTCTTT. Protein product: CASSNTTEAFF.

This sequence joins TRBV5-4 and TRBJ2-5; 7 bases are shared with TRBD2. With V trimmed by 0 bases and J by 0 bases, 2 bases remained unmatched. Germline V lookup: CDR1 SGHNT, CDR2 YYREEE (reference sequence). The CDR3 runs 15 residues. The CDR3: CASSLGGGYQETQYF. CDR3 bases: TGTGCCAGCAGCTTGGGGGGAGGGTACCAAGAGACCCAGTACTTC.